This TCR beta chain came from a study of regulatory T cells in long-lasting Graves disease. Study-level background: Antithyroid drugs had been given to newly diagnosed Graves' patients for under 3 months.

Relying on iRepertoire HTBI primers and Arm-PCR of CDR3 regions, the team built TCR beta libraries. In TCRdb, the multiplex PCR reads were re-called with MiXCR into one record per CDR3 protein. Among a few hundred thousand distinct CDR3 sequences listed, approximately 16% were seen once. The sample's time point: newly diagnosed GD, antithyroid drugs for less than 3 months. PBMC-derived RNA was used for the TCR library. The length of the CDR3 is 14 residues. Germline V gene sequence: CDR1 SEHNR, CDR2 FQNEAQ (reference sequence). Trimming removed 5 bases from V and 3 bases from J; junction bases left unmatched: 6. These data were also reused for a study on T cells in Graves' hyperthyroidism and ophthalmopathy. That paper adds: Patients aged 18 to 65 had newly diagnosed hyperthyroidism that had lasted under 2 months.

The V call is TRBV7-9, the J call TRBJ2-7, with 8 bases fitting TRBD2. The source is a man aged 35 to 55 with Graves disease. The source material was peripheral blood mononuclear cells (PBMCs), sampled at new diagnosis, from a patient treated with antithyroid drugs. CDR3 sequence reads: CASSQYGRDYEQYF. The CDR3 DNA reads TGTGCCAGCAGCCAATACGGGAGGGACTACGAGCAGTACTTC.